These 20 T cell receptor beta chains were sequenced from one sample in a study of regulatory T cells in long-lasting Graves disease. The time point was: newly diagnosed GD, antithyroid drugs for less than 3 months. PBMC-derived RNA was used for the TCR library. Investigators prepared the TCR beta libraries by applying iRepertoire HTBI primers and Arm-PCR of CDR3 regions. TCRdb processed the multiplex PCR reads anew with MiXCR; each CDR3 protein has one entry. The table includes some 410,000 distinct CDR3 sequences, about 15% detected once. These sequences were also reported in another study, on T cells in Graves' hyperthyroidism and ophthalmopathy.

The sequenced sample was peripheral blood mononuclear cells (PBMCs), obtained at new diagnosis, from a patient treated with antithyroid drugs. The origin of the receptors is a woman aged 30 to 39 with Graves disease.

This clonotype was seen just once. This clone may be a read error of a much larger clone one base away. The CDR3 coding sequence is TGTGCCAGCAGCCCAGTGGACGGTGAAGCTTTCTTT. It encodes CASSPVDGEAFF. The chain recombines TRBV7-9 with TRBJ1-1; no clear D gene. The CDR3 length is 12 residues. V lost 5 bases and J 7 bases, leaving 11 bases between the germline ends. Per the germline V gene, CDR1 is SEHNR and CDR2 is FQNEAQ (reference sequence). The full variable domain, in which reference TRBV7-9 and TRBJ1-1 provide the parts outside the CDR3, is DTGVSQNPRHKITKRGQNVTFRCDPISEHNRLYWYRQTLGQGPEFLTYFQNEAQLEKSRLLSDRFSAERPKGSFSTLEIQRTEQGDSAMYLCASSPVDGEAFFGQGTRLTVV.

There are many counts of this clonotype. The chain has TRBV7-9 and TRBJ1-2; D is unclear. This CDR3 is 16 amino acids long. V lost 5 bases, J lost 2 bases, and 18 bases lay in between. Looked up from germline, CDR1 is SEHNR and CDR2 is FQNEAQ (reference sequence). The CDR3 sequence: CASSPSGWGSNYGYTF. DNA for the CDR3: TGTGCCAGCAGCCCCTCGGGTTGGGGATCCAACTATGGCTACACCTTC.

This clonotype was recorded a few times. This chain uses TRBV6-2 or TRBV6-3 with TRBJ1-5; 12 nucleotides match TRBD1. With 6 bases clipped from V and 5 bases from J, the junction kept 14 bases outside the gene matches. Germline loops: CDR1 MNHEY, CDR2 SVGEGT. The CDR3 extends over 18 amino acids. The CDR3 protein is CASRRTPGQGARDQPQHF. As DNA, the CDR3 is TGTGCCAGCAGGCGGACCCCGGGACAGGGGGCGCGGGATCAGCCCCAGCATTTT.

This clonotype appeared a few times. CDR3 nucleotides: TGTGCCAGCAGCCGGGTAGCGGGGGGCGCGGATACTGAAGCTTTCTTT. It is translated as CASSRVAGGADTEAFF. The rearrangement uses TRBV14 and TRBJ1-1, with D perhaps TRBD1 (6 bases). V was shortened by 4 bases and J by 5 bases, with 20 bases between the two germline ends. Per germline, CDR1 SGHDN and CDR2 FVKESK. The CDR3 has 16 residues.

The V and J genes are TRBV20-1 and TRBJ2-3; 13 bases fit TRBD2. The J segment lost 4 bases and the V segment lost 5 bases, leaving 6 bases of the junction unmatched. The germline V gene has CDR1 DFQATT and CDR2 SNEGSKA (reference sequence). The CDR3 spans 15 residues. The CDR3 DNA reads TGCAGTGCTCCCGGACTAGCGGGAGATGCAGATACGCAGTATTTT. It encodes CSAPGLAGDADTQYF.

This clonotype has only a few counts. The gene calls are TRBV12-3 or TRBV12-4 and TRBJ2-5; tentatively, D is TRBD1 (6 bases). This CDR3 is 13 amino acids long. Trimming pared 6 bases from V and 3 bases from J, leaving 11 bases between. Here the CDR3 DNA reads TGTGCCAGCAGCCCGGACAGAGAAGAGACCCAGTACTTC. Its translation: CASSPDREETQYF.

J is TRBJ2-1 and V is TRBV7-9; possibly TRBD1 for D (8 bases). This CDR3 is 15 amino acids long. V lost 5 bases to trimming and J lost 8 bases, with 19 bases between them. The V gene's germline CDR1 is SEHNR and CDR2 FQNEAQ (reference sequence). For the CDR3, the DNA is TGTGCCAGCAGCCCCCCCGAGCGGGACAGGTATGAGCAGTTCTTC. It encodes CASSPPERDRYEQFF. The full variable domain, its missing parts supplied by reference TRBV7-9 and TRBJ2-1, is DTGVSQNPRHKITKRGQNVTFRCDPISEHNRLYWYRQTLGQGPEFLTYFQNEAQLEKSRLLSDRFSAERPKGSFSTLEIQRTEQGDSAMYLCASSPPERDRYEQFFGPGTRLTVL.

The chain recombines TRBV27 with TRBJ1-2; D unclear. Germline values: CDR1 MNHEY, CDR2 SMNVEV (reference sequence). This CDR3 spans 14 amino acids. Trimming shortened V by 0 bases and J by 6 bases, and 11 bases separated the two germline ends. CDR3 region: CASSLSIELDGYTF. The CDR3 bases are TGTGCCAGCAGTTTATCGATCGAACTGGATGGCTACACCTTC.

Worth noting for this clonotype: A read error is possible here, since a much larger clone lies one base away. The CDR3 does not close with the conserved phenylalanine or tryptophan, likely indicating a read error. V is TRBV18 and J is TRBJ2-1; D is unclear. The ends were cut back, 0 bases at V and 0 bases at J, with 12 bases in the middle. CDR1 and CDR2 from the germline V gene are KGHSH and LQKENI. The CDR3 is 17 amino acids. In DNA form, the CDR3 reads TGTGCCAGCTCACCACCGGTTGGCTACTCCTCCTACAATGAGCAGTTCTCC. This codes for CASSPPVGYSSYNEQFS.

J is TRBJ2-7 and V is TRBV27; the D is unclear. CDR3 size: 13 residues. V dropped 4 bases and J dropped 0 bases, with 7 bases sitting between them. From germline, CDR1 is MNHEY and CDR2 SMNVEV (reference sequence). CDR3 sequence reads: CASSSHLSYEQYF. Written as DNA, the CDR3 is TGTGCCAGCAGTTCACACCTCTCCTACGAGCAGTACTTC.

This clonotype was detected only a few times. One junction end does not reproduce the germline sequence, and a read error may be involved. The chain recombines TRBV2 with TRBJ2-1; 11 nucleotides align to TRBD2. This CDR3 is built from 15 residues. Germline loops: CDR1 SNHLY, CDR2 FYNNEI. CDR3 nucleotide sequence: TGTGCCAGCAAATTACTAGCGGGAGCCTACAATGGGCAGTTCTTC. Protein sequence: CASKLLAGAYNGQFF.

This clonotype was counted between two and nine times. The chain combines TRBV7-6 with TRBJ2-5; D tentatively reads TRBD1 or TRBD2 (5 bases each). Germline lookup yields CDR1 SGHVS and CDR2 FNYEAQ. The germline V and J ends were trimmed by 5 bases and 4 bases, with 17 bases remaining between them. This CDR3 contains 15 residues. The CDR3 sequence is CASSPGRSERETQYF. The DNA for the CDR3 is TGTGCCAGCAGCCCGGGACGGAGCGAGAGAGAGACCCAGTACTTC.

Many counts were recorded for this clonotype. This chain connects TRBV29-1 to TRBJ1-4; D may be TRBD1 (5 bases). The V and J ends lost 7 bases and 8 bases respectively, with 17 bases between them. This CDR3 has 13 residues. Germline V CDR1 and CDR2: SQVTM, ANQGSEA. The CDR3 region has the DNA TGCAGCGCTCTGGGAGAGGGGAAGGAAAAACTGTTTTTT. It is translated as CSALGEGKEKLFF.

This clonotype was counted many times. The chain is built from TRBV5-1 and TRBJ2-1, with D uncertain. The germline V gene has CDR1 SGHRS and CDR2 YFSETQ. V lost 1 base and J lost 6, with 8 bases in between. This CDR3 spans 13 amino acids. The CDR3 protein is CASSLIYPNEQFF. DNA for the CDR3: TGCGCCAGCAGCTTGATCTATCCCAATGAGCAGTTCTTC.

This clonotype has a handful of counts. This CDR3 is missing its conserved last phenylalanine or tryptophan, likely due to a read error. The chain has TRBV18 and TRBJ2-1; possible D gene TRBD2, 6 bases. The germline V and J ends were trimmed by 3 bases and 0 bases, with 18 bases remaining between them. The germline V gene encodes CDR1 KGHSH and CDR2 LQKENI. The CDR3 consists of 18 residues. The DNA of the CDR3 is TGTGCCAGCTCACCGCTCGATAGCGGACTGAGCTCCTACAATGAGCAGTTCCTC. Amino acid sequence: CASSPLDSGLSSYNEQFL.

This clonotype was seen a few times. The V and J genes are TRBV6-2 or TRBV6-3 and TRBJ2-7; TRBD1 might be the D (5 bases). There are 14 residues in the CDR3. Germline values: CDR1 MNHEY, CDR2 SVGEGT. The V end lost 6 bases, the J end lost 8 bases, and 20 bases lay between the germline ends. CDR3 protein: CASRTRTLFWKQYF. CDR3 bases: TGTGCCAGCAGAACCCGGACACTTTTTTGGAAGCAGTACTTC.

The table lists this clonotype with many counts. CDR3 residues: CASSQVPSGGGDEQFF. CDR3 nucleotides: TGTGCCAGCAGCCAAGTTCCTAGCGGTGGGGGTGATGAGCAGTTCTTC. V is TRBV3-1 and J is TRBJ2-1; 7 bases match TRBD2. The trim removed 1 base at V and 8 bases at J, leaving 11 bases unmatched. The CDR3 extends over 16 amino acids. Germline V lookup: CDR1 LGHDT, CDR2 YNNKEL (reference sequence).

In this sample, this clonotype turned up a few times. The chain has TRBV29-1 and TRBJ1-2, with D perhaps matching TRBD1 (6 bases). Germline V gene data show CDR1 as SQVTM and CDR2 as ANQGSEA. The CDR3 has 12 residues. Between the trimmed V and J ends, which lost 0 bases and 8 bases, there was a span of 10 bases. The CDR3: CSVEDGGGGYTF. CDR3 nucleotides: TGCAGCGTTGAAGACGGGGGCGGGGGCTACACCTTC. Variable domain in full (rest from reference TRBV29-1 and TRBJ1-2): SAVISQKPSRDICQRGTSLTIQCQVDSQVTMMFWYRQQPGQSLTLIATANQGSEATYESGFVIDKFPISRPNLTFSTLTVSNMSPEDSSIYLCSVEDGGGGYTFGSGTRLTVV.

This clonotype was recorded many times. V usage is TRBV7-8 and J usage is TRBJ1-2; no clear D. Per germline, CDR1 SGHVS and CDR2 FQNEAQ. V was pared by 2 bases and J by 0 bases, with 7 bases between. This CDR3 has 14 amino acids. The CDR3 protein is CASSLLSSNYGYTF. CDR3 in DNA: TGTGCCAGCAGCTTATTATCATCTAACTATGGCTACACCTTC.

The chain employs TRBV16 and TRBJ1-1; D ambiguous. With 3 bases removed from V and 5 bases from J, the gap between germline ends came to 13 bases. CDR1 is KGHSY, CDR2 FQNENV, per germline. This CDR3 spans 14 amino acids. For the CDR3, the DNA is TGTGCCAGCAGCCATCACACGGGAGGTACTGAAGCTTTCTTT. Residues: CASSHHTGGTEAFF.